Reported below is one T cell receptor beta chain. Antigen: not known. The sample carries other DNA sequences with the same CDR3. Trimming removed 4 bases from V and 3 bases from J, with 7 bases in between. The CDR3 runs 11 residues. Germline V gene lookup returns CDR1 SQVTM and CDR2 ANQGSEA. The table came from immunoSEQ multiplex PCR; TCRdb's copy has only in-frame clones and leaves some out. The profile shows about 580,000 clones, roughly 98% of them singletons. This entry comes from a study of shared clonotypes between healthy human individuals. The study, taken as a whole, reports: The expectation was that sequencing depth would affect clonotype sharing among donors.

Naive-designated CD8 cells lacked CD45RO, were positively enriched for CCR7, and omitted terminally differentiated effector memory CD45RA+ cells. The chain couples TRBV29-1 to TRBJ2-7; no clear D gene. The sequenced material came from naive CD8+ T cells sorted from blood. This receptor was obtained from a man under 40 in good health. CDR3 in amino acids: CSVGGGYEQYF. The CDR3 DNA follows: TGCAGCGTTGGAGGTGGCTACGAGCAGTACTTC.